The 12 T cell receptor beta chains below come from one sample, sequenced in a study of cytomegalovirus exposure and HLA in healthy donors. Profiling relied on immunoSEQ multiplex PCR, and the TCRdb table lists in-frame clones only, not all of them. The table shows around 69,000 clones, with nearly 96% occurring only once. Sequencing was performed on PBMCs. These receptors all come from a woman between 18 and 30 years old in good health and CMV-seropositive.

The chain couples TRBV5-6 to TRBJ2-5; D gene unclear. Trimming shortened V by 1 base and J by 1 base, and 8 bases separated the two germline ends. Germline CDR1 and CDR2: SGHDT and YYEEEE. The CDR3 extends over 14 amino acids. The CDR3 loop reads CASSLLVTQETQYF. The CDR3 DNA reads as TGTGCCAGCAGCTTGCTAGTAACCCAAGAGACCCAGTACTTC.

V gene TRBV5-4 combines with J gene TRBJ2-3; 9 nucleotides line up with TRBD2. CDR1 is SGHNT and CDR2 is YYREEE in the germline V gene (reference sequence). There are 15 residues in the CDR3. The V gene end was trimmed by 3 bases and the J gene end by 1 base; junction bases not matched to a gene: 3. The CDR3 region has the DNA TGTGCCAGCAGCTCCCGGACTAGCGGCACAGATACGCAGTATTTT. Encoded protein: CASSSRTSGTDTQYF.

The CDR3 spells CASSLFGETYNEQFF. The CDR3 DNA follows: TGTGCCAGCAGTTTGTTCGGGGAGACCTACAATGAGCAGTTCTTC. V usage is TRBV28 and J usage is TRBJ2-1; a weak D match, TRBD2 (5 bases). Germline CDR1 is MDHEN and CDR2 is SYDVKM. This CDR3 region has 15 residues. The ends were cut back, 3 bases at V and 2 bases at J, with 11 bases in the middle.

The chain links TRBV7-2 to TRBJ1-2, with 10 bases that match TRBD1. The CDR3 is 15 amino acids. Germline V gene lookup returns CDR1 SGHTA and CDR2 FQGNSA. The trim removed 6 bases at V and 4 bases at J, leaving 8 bases unmatched. CDR3 amino acids: CASSFRQGAGYGYTF. The CDR3 DNA follows: TGTGCCAGCAGTTTCAGACAGGGGGCGGGCTATGGCTACACCTTC. Full variable domain (missing parts from reference TRBV7-2 and TRBJ1-2): GAGVSQSPSNKVTEKGKDVELRCDPISGHTALYWYRQSLGQGLEFLIYFQGNSAPDKSGLPSDRFSAERTGGSVSTLTIQRTQQEDSAVYLCASSFRQGAGYGYTFGSGTRLTVV.

V is TRBV5-1 and J is TRBJ2-7; tentatively, D is TRBD2 (7 bases). This CDR3 spans 15 amino acids. Germline V gene sequence: CDR1 SGHRS, CDR2 YFSETQ. Trimming took 4 bases from V and 2 from J, leaving 16 bases between them. The CDR3 DNA reads as TGCGCCAGCAGCCTAACAGGGACTACAGCCTACGAGCAGTACTTC. It translates to CASSLTGTTAYEQYF.

The rearrangement joins TRBV11-2 to TRBJ2-2; perhaps TRBD1 as D (5 bases). From germline, CDR1 is SGHAT and CDR2 FQNNGV. The germline V and J ends were trimmed by 8 bases and 6 bases, with 13 bases remaining between them. CDR3 length equals 13 residues. CDR3 amino acids: CASGSGPAGELFF. The CDR3 bases are TGTGCCAGCGGGTCAGGGCCGGCCGGGGAGCTGTTTTTT.

J is TRBJ1-2 and V is TRBV15; 8 positions agree with TRBD1. Germline CDR1 is LNHNV and CDR2 is YYDKDF (reference sequence). The CDR3 sequence is 12 residues long. Trimming removed 8 bases from V and 4 bases from J; junction bases left unmatched: 3. The CDR3 loop is CATGGQAYGYTF. CDR3 nucleotides: TGTGCCACCGGGGGACAGGCCTATGGCTACACCTTC.

The rearrangement joins TRBV7-6 to TRBJ2-5; 10 bases line up with TRBD2. This CDR3 comprises 18 residues. Germline-derived CDR1 and CDR2 are SGHVS and FNYEAQ. J was trimmed by 9 bases and V by 4 bases; bases with no gene match: 20. CDR3 in DNA: TGTGCCAGCAGCTCATTAGCGGGAGGCCCTATAGGGGGGTCGGCCCAGTACTTC. Its translation is CASSSLAGGPIGGSAQYF.

The chain is built from TRBV4-1 and TRBJ2-7; 8 bases match TRBD1. With V trimmed by 1 base and J by 1 base, 3 bases remained unmatched. The CDR3 has 15 residues. CDR1 is MGHRA and CDR2 is YSYEKL in the germline V gene. The chain's CDR3 is CASSQATGGSYEQYF. As DNA, the CDR3 is TGCGCCAGCAGCCAAGCTACAGGGGGTTCCTACGAGCAGTACTTC.

The chain combines TRBV5-4 with TRBJ2-7, with D possibly being TRBD1 (6 bases). The ends were cut back, 0 bases at V and 2 bases at J, with 15 bases in the middle. Germline CDR1 SGHNT, CDR2 YYREEE (reference sequence). The CDR3 runs to 16 residues. CDR3 region: CASSLVWGHGPYEQYF. The CDR3 DNA reads as TGTGCCAGCAGCTTGGTCTGGGGGCACGGCCCCTACGAGCAGTACTTC. The full variable domain, in which reference TRBV5-4 and TRBJ2-7 provide the parts outside the CDR3, is ETGVTQSPTHLIKTRGQQVTLRCSSQSGHNTVSWYQQALGQGPQFIFQYYREEENGRGNFPPRFSGLQFPNYSSELNVNALELDDSALYLCASSLVWGHGPYEQYFGPGTRLTVT.

The chain is built from TRBV7-9 and TRBJ1-1; D is possibly TRBD1 (6 bases). Germline CDR1 SEHNR, CDR2 FQNEAQ (reference sequence). This CDR3 spans 16 amino acids. With 7 bases removed from V and 3 bases from J, the gap between germline ends came to 21 bases. CDR3 DNA: TGTGCCAGCACCCACCCCACCGGGGGGCAGGACACTGAAGCTTTCTTT. Amino acids: CASTHPTGGQDTEAFF.

The chain employs TRBV28 and TRBJ2-7; 10 positions agree with TRBD2. With V trimmed by 6 bases and J by 3 bases, 8 bases remained unmatched. The CDR3 runs to 15 residues. Germline V gene sequence: CDR1 MDHEN, CDR2 SYDVKM. This CDR3 reads CASRIRLAGVYEQYF. CDR3 sequence (DNA): TGTGCCAGCAGAATACGGCTAGCGGGAGTCTACGAGCAGTACTTC. The full variable domain, in which reference TRBV28 and TRBJ2-7 provide the parts outside the CDR3, is DVKVTQSSRYLVKRTGEKVFLECVQDMDHENMFWYRQDPGLGLRLIYFSYDVKMKEKGDIPEGYSVSREKKERFSLILESASTNQTSMYLCASRIRLAGVYEQYFGPGTRLTVT.